The entry that follows covers one T cell receptor beta chain sequence. Its antigen remains unknown. Running of the assay took place at deep level. TCRdb's copy holds only in-frame clones and misses some; the assay was immunoSEQ multiplex PCR. The sample shows roughly 600,000 clones, about 98% of them seen only once. CD45RO-negative cells were positively selected for CCR7, leaving out terminally differentiated effector memory CD45RA+ cells. Donors were Caucasian adults residing in Nashville, Tennessee, USA. The data originate from a study of shared clonotypes between healthy human individuals. Across the study: Plates per donor: three CD4 naive, three CD4 memory, two CD8 naive, one CD8 memory.

Study findings and constraints: In this cohort, only blood was sampled, and tissue repertoires likely differ.

This CDR3 contains 17 residues. Per the germline V gene, CDR1 is PRHDT and CDR2 is FYEKMQ (reference sequence). The germline V and J ends were trimmed by 5 bases and 0 bases, with 18 bases remaining between them. Input material: naive CD8+ T cells sorted from blood. The chain carries TRBV13 and TRBJ2-3; D not certain. This sequence was found in a man between 25 and 39 years old in good health. CDR3 in DNA: TGTGCCAGCAGCATCCGCGAGCGACTTCGGAGCACAGATACGCAGTATTTT. Its protein is CASSIRERLRSTDTQYF.